Following are 5 T cell receptor beta chains from one sample sequenced in a study of CXCR3-negative and CXCR3-positive naive CD8 T cells. The TRB cDNA libraries were prepared by 5' RACE with UMI labels. TCRdb reanalyzed the 5' RACE reads, giving one entry per CDR3 protein sequence and no DNA. The ten most abundant clones cover less than 1.1% of a sample with approximately 98,000 distinct CDR3 sequences. Study results and limitations: Naive cells with CXCR3 showed TRB CDR3s that were more hydrophobic than those in CXCR3-negative naive cells.

The antigens of these receptors remain unknown. The specimen sequenced was naive CXCR3+ CD8+ T cells from blood. Subset here: CD45RO-CCR7+CD27+CD95- naive CD8+ T cells expressing CXCR3 (TNR3+). The receptors shown here come from a human donor in good health. Some clones in this sample may be carry-over from other donors' samples.

The CDR3 loop reads CASSQRQMNTEAFF. The chain is built from TRBV14 and TRBJ1-1. The CDR3 sequence is 14 residues long. Germline CDR1 reads SGHDN; CDR2 reads FVKESK. Filled out from reference TRBV14 and TRBJ1-1, the complete variable domain reads EAGVTQFPSHSVIEKGQTVTLRCDPISGHDNLYWYRRVMGKEIKFLLHFVKESKQDESGMPNNRFLAERTGGTYSTLKVQPAELEDSGVYFCASSQRQMNTEAFFGQGTRLTVV.

V is TRBV12-3 or TRBV12-4 and J is TRBJ2-1; TCRdb lists TRBD2, though no DNA is available to test this call. CDR3 length equals 12 residues. This chain's CDR3 is CATWEGTNEQFF.

This chain links TRBV28 with TRBJ2-7; there is no DNA to check the TCRdb D call of TRBD2. This CDR3 is built from 15 residues. Germline V CDR1 and CDR2: MDHEN, SYDVKM. This CDR3 reads CASSLFRGYSYEQYF.

The J gene is TRBJ2-7, the V gene TRBV7-9; TCRdb designates TRBD2, a call that cannot be tested without DNA. The length of the CDR3 is 17 residues. In germline, CDR1 is SEHNR, CDR2 FQNEAQ (reference sequence). CDR3: CASSPRTSGGALYEQYF.

The V gene is TRBV11-2, the J gene TRBJ2-7. The CDR3 sequence is 13 residues long. The germline CDR1 and CDR2 sequences are SGHAT and FQNNGV. The CDR3 loop reads CASSFFKGYEQYF.